This T cell receptor beta chain was sequenced for a study of blood T cell repertoires in COVID-19. Overall study context: The United States, Italy and Spain supplied acute and convalescent COVID-19 samples. The analysed material was cDNA or gDNA that came from T cells, B-cell-depleted T cells, or PBMCs.

In terms of age and location, participants ranged from roughly 18 to 100 years and lived in around 22 US areas. Clinical history reported by participants formed the basis on which cohorts were assigned. V dropped 5 bases and J dropped 4 bases, with 9 bases sitting between them. CDR1 is MNHEY, CDR2 SVGAGI, per germline. CDR3 length: 13 residues. With regard to this clone: The sample holds other DNA sequences that translate to the same CDR3.

Measured with immunoSEQ multiplex PCR; TCRdb has only the in-frame clones, and not every one. The table has 230,000 or so clones, 88% seen once; the top ten hold roughly 2.5%. The chain carries TRBV6-5 and TRBJ1-5; TRBD1 is a possible D gene (5 bases). The TCR was taken from a woman in her twenties or thirties who had recovered from COVID-19. Sequences were obtained from PBMCs or T cells enriched from blood (not recorded which). The CDR3 DNA sequence: TGTGCCAGCAGTCCTACAGGAAATCAGCCCCAGCATTTT. Amino acids: CASSPTGNQPQHF.